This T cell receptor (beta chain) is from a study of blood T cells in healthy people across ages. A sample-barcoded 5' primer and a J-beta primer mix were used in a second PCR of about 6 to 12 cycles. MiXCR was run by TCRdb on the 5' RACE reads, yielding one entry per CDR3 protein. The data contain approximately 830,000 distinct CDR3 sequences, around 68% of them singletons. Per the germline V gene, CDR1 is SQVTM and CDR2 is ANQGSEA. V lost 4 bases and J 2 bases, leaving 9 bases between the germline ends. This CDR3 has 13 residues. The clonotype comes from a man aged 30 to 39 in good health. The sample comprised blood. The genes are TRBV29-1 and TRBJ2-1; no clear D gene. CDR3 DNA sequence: TGCAGCGTTGGGCGCACGACCTACAATGAGCAGTTCTTC. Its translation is CSVGRTTYNEQFF.